This T cell receptor beta chain stems from a study of blood T cell repertoires in COVID-19. The wider study: Two consecutive negative NP/OP PCR tests, clearance, or resolved symptoms defined Cohort 3 recovery.

Per the germline V gene, CDR1 is SGDLS and CDR2 is YYNGEE. J lost 5 bases, V lost 4 bases, and 8 bases had no gene match. The CDR3 length is 15 residues. Per the study methods: From reference gene primer amplification, estimates of nucleated cell counts were derived. TCRdb keeps only in-frame clones here, not all; method: immunoSEQ multiplex PCR. V and J calls and clone size are as listed in that table; D and trimming were resolved from the DNA. This table has 350,000 to 400,000 clones, about 90% appearing once. In terms of age and location, participants ranged from roughly 18 to 90 years and lived in about two dozen US areas. Self-reported history from a screening survey and questionnaire set each donor's cohort.

This TCR was sampled from a man between 40 and 49 years old in a cohort exposed to, infected with or recovered from COVID-19 (not recorded which). The chain employs TRBV9 and TRBJ2-7; 11 nucleotides line up with TRBD2. Sequences were obtained from PBMCs or T cells enriched from blood (not recorded which). The CDR3 spells CASSPTSGRPHEQYF. As DNA, the CDR3 is TGTGCCAGCAGCCCCACTAGCGGGAGACCTCACGAGCAGTACTTC.